The present T cell receptor (beta chain) was sequenced within a study of beta chain features in type 1 diabetes. General study results and limits: Shortening that was moderate but significant affected the TCRB CDR3s of Type 1 diabetes patients in all four CD4+ subsets. Cells that show high TCR expression could be over-represented by cDNA sequencing.

Every bit of the isolated RNA underwent reverse transcription, so sequencing read expressed TCRB transcripts. TCRdb keeps only in-frame clones here, not all; method: immunoSEQ multiplex PCR. This table has 300,000 to 350,000 clones, around 9% appearing once. The authors sorted CD4+ naive, central memory, regulatory and stem cell-like memory cells via CD45RO/CCR7/CD25/CD127/CD95/CD27. This clone was counted a few times. Its cognate antigen is unknown. Trimming took 1 base from V and 8 from J, leaving 8 bases between them. There are 13 residues in the CDR3. The germline gives CDR1 SGHTA, CDR2 FQGNSA. V gene TRBV7-2 combines with J gene TRBJ1-4, with unresolved D. Material for sequencing was central memory CD4+ T cells from blood. The sequence came from a man younger than 45 with type 1 diabetes. The CDR3 DNA reads TGTGCCAGCAGCTTAGAGATGGAGGAAAAACTGTTTTTT. Amino acids: CASSLEMEEKLFF.